This T cell receptor beta chain stems from a study of T cell responses to AZD1222 COVID-19 vaccine. V was clipped by 5 bases and J by 0 bases; unmatched bases: 4. The length of the CDR3 is 17 residues. Germline V CDR1 and CDR2: LGHDT, YNNKEL (reference sequence). TCRdb's table, derived via immunoSEQ multiplex PCR, lists solely in-frame clones and lacks some. Here the sample spans about 140,000 clones, 90% being singletons. This TCR was sampled from an adult in good health. The sequencing used peripheral blood, collected on day 0 of AZD1222 vaccination. This sequence joins TRBV3-1 (or the pseudogene TRBV3-2) and TRBJ2-2; the match to TRBD2 covers 12 bases. CDR3 DNA sequence: TGTGCCAGCAGCTACGGACTAGCGGGGACGAACACCGGGGAGCTGTTTTTT. Protein: CASSYGLAGTNTGELFF.